This passage covers 2 T cell receptor beta chains from one sample sequenced in a study of cytomegalovirus exposure and HLA in healthy donors. 13 Jbeta primers and 60 Vbeta primers were used for the PCR. Produced via immunoSEQ multiplex PCR; TCRdb's table is partial and in-frame only. The sample records around 83,000 clones, around 80% being singletons. Material for sequencing was PBMCs. The receptors were sampled from a male donor in good health and CMV-seropositive.

This clone is a singleton in its sample. The J gene is TRBJ1-1, the V gene TRBV7-9; D unclear. The germline V gene encodes CDR1 SEHNR and CDR2 FQNEAQ (reference sequence). This CDR3 is built from 14 residues. The V and J ends lost 4 bases and 6 bases respectively, with 15 bases between them. CDR3 region: CASSSGFEGAEAFF. The CDR3 region has the DNA TGTGCCAGCAGCTCGGGGTTTGAAGGCGCTGAAGCTTTCTTT.

This chain connects TRBV28 to TRBJ2-7; 9 bases match TRBD1. J was trimmed by 2 bases and V by 4 bases; bases with no gene match: 6. The CDR3 runs 15 residues. In germline, CDR1 is MDHEN, CDR2 SYDVKM. This chain's CDR3 is CASSSPGQGAYEQYF. In DNA form, the CDR3 reads TGTGCCAGCAGTTCCCCGGGACAGGGAGCCTACGAGCAGTACTTC.